The 20 T cell receptor beta chains below were found in one sample sequenced in a study of T cells after yellow fever vaccination. Each CDR3 protein is one row after TCRdb ran MiXCR on the 5' RACE reads. The repertoire holds some 600,000 distinct CDR3 sequences, with 9% to 15% as singletons. Sequenced here: PBMCs, sampled on the day of the yellow fever booster vaccination. The receptors here all came from a man in his thirties or forties who received the YFV17D yellow fever vaccine.

This clonotype was seen a handful of times. The V gene is TRBV4-3, the J gene TRBJ1-1; D gene ambiguous. V was clipped by 0 bases and J by 5 bases, with 10 bases between them. Germline CDR1 and CDR2: LGHNA and YSLEER. This CDR3 region has 14 residues. The CDR3 spells CASSQDSAGTEAFF. DNA for the CDR3: TGCGCCAGCAGCCAAGATTCTGCCGGGACTGAAGCTTTCTTT.

V and J are TRBV15 and TRBJ2-5; D perhaps matches TRBD1 (6 bases). This CDR3 has 16 amino acids. The V end was cut by 1 base, the J end by 5 bases, with 17 bases between. Germline loops: CDR1 LNHNV, CDR2 YYDKDF (reference sequence). The CDR3 reads CATSRADSAWGETQYF. The CDR3 bases are TGTGCCACCAGCAGAGCGGACAGTGCTTGGGGGGAGACCCAGTACTTC.

A few counts support this clonotype. J is TRBJ1-5 and V is TRBV7-3, with no clear D. Trimming pared 5 bases from V and 5 bases from J, leaving 16 bases between. Germline V gene data show CDR1 as SGHTA and CDR2 as FQGTGA. The length of the CDR3 is 15 residues. Written as DNA, the CDR3 is TGTGCCAGCAGCCCGACCGGGGTCGGGGATCAGCCCCAGCATTTT. Translation: CASSPTGVGDQPQHF. The variable domain in full, with the rest retrieved from reference TRBV7-3 and TRBJ1-5, is GAGVSQTPSNKVTEKGKYVELRCDPISGHTALYWYRQSLGQGPEFLIYFQGTGAADDSGLPNDRFFAVRPEGSVSTLKIQRTERGDSAVYLCASSPTGVGDQPQHFGDGTRLSIL.

The chain couples TRBV4-2 to TRBJ2-6; the D is unclear. Germline CDR1 is LGHNA and CDR2 is YNFKEQ. The CDR3 is 18 amino acids. The ends were cut back, 0 bases at V and 4 bases at J, with 16 bases in the middle. The CDR3 DNA follows: TGTGCCAGCAGCCAAGATCGAGTTTCCGCTGGGGGGGCCAACGTCCTGACTTTC. Protein: CASSQDRVSAGGANVLTF.

This clonotype has only a few counts. The CDR3 loop is CASSLDVPGNYGYTF. The CDR3 DNA reads as TGTGCCAGCAGCTTAGACGTTCCGGGGAACTATGGCTACACCTTC. The chain joins TRBV7-2 to TRBJ1-2, with D unresolved. Germline-derived CDR1 and CDR2 are SGHTA and FQGNSA. The CDR3 runs to 15 residues. Trimming took 1 base from V and 2 from J, leaving 11 bases between them.

The rearrangement uses TRBV24-1 and TRBJ2-1, with TRBD2 matching over 9 bases. The germline V gene encodes CDR1 KGHDR and CDR2 SFDVKD. Trimming took 4 bases from V and 1 from J; bases not matched to a gene: 10. The CDR3 length is 18 residues. The DNA for the CDR3 is TGTGCCACCAGTGACCCCGCGGCGGGAGGGCGATCCTACAATGAGCAGTTCTTC. Translated: CATSDPAAGGRSYNEQFF.

This clonotype has a count of ten or more. V gene TRBV18 combines with J gene TRBJ2-7; D gene unclear. This CDR3 contains 14 residues. Germline values: CDR1 KGHSH, CDR2 LQKENI. The V gene lost 2 bases and the J gene lost 2 bases, with 10 bases spanning the gap. The CDR3 bases are TGTGCCAGCTCACCAACGCACGGAACCTACGAGCAGTACTTC. It codes for CASSPTHGTYEQYF.

The chain is built from TRBV5-8 and TRBJ2-3; D unresolved. This CDR3 region has 13 residues. Per germline, CDR1 SGHTS and CDR2 YDEGEE. V was shortened by 3 bases and J by 4 bases, with 9 bases between the two germline ends. In nucleotides, the CDR3 is TGTGCCAGCAGCTACGTGAGTCCAGATACGCAGTATTTT. Its protein product is CASSYVSPDTQYF.

The chain combines TRBV6-1 with TRBJ2-1, with 8 bases lining up with TRBD2. Germline V gene sequence: CDR1 MNHNS, CDR2 SASEGT. The CDR3 loop spans 16 amino acids. The V and J ends lost 1 base and 12 bases, in that order; junction bases with no gene match: 14. The CDR3 nucleotides are TGTGCCAGCAGTGAAGTTGCCCCCAGCGGGGGAGGAGGGCAGTTCTTC. Its translation: CASSEVAPSGGGGQFF.

This rearrangement joins TRBV28 to TRBJ2-1, with TRBD1 as a possible D gene (5 bases). The length of the CDR3 is 13 residues. V gave up 10 bases and J gave up 0 bases, with 10 bases separating them. Germline-derived CDR1 and CDR2 are MDHEN and SYDVKM. The DNA for the CDR3 is TGTGCCACCAAGGGGCACTCCTACAATGAGCAGTTCTTC. Its protein is CATKGHSYNEQFF.

The CDR3 spells CASSLDRLGELFF. CDR3 in DNA: TGTGCCAGCAGCTTAGATCGGCTGGGGGAGCTGTTTTTT. The chain joins TRBV7-9 to TRBJ2-2; the D is unclear. Per the germline V gene, CDR1 is SEHNR and CDR2 is FQNEAQ (reference sequence). The V end was cut by 1 base, the J end by 8 bases, with 8 bases between. CDR3 length: 13 residues.

The chain joins TRBV28 to TRBJ2-3, with D possibly being TRBD1 (5 bases). This CDR3 has 15 residues. CDR1 and CDR2 from the germline V gene are MDHEN and SYDVKM. Trimming removed 1 base from V and 3 bases from J, with 11 bases in between. CDR3 nucleotides: TGTGCCAGCAGTTTATACAGTAAGGGGACAGATACGCAGTATTTT. Protein product: CASSLYSKGTDTQYF.

This clonotype showed up just a few times. The V call is TRBV6-2 or TRBV6-3, the J call TRBJ2-7; 11 bases are a match to TRBD2. The J segment lost 0 bases and the V segment lost 8 bases, leaving 12 bases of the junction unmatched. This CDR3 comprises 17 residues. Germline V gene lookup returns CDR1 MNHEY and CDR2 SVGEGT. The CDR3 protein is CASCQGSGRADSYEQYF. DNA for the CDR3: TGTGCCAGCTGCCAGGGTAGCGGGAGGGCCGACTCCTACGAGCAGTACTTC.

This clonotype occurred a few times. The CDR3 DNA reads TGCAGTGCTAGCGGGAGAGGATACGAGCAGTACTTC. Translating gives CSASGRGYEQYF. The rearrangement joins TRBV20-1 to TRBJ2-7, with a tentative D call TRBD2 (6 bases). Germline CDR1 is DFQATT and CDR2 is SNEGSKA (reference sequence). V was cut by 3 bases and J by 4 bases, with 10 bases left in between. The CDR3 runs 12 residues.

This clonotype was seen more than once but under ten times. The chain has TRBV12-3 or TRBV12-4 and TRBJ2-1; 11 bases map to TRBD1. The CDR3 is made up of 15 amino acids. With V trimmed by 4 bases and J by 7 bases, 6 bases remained unmatched. The CDR3 sequence: CASSSMDRGLNEQFF. DNA for the CDR3: TGTGCCAGCAGTTCGATGGACAGGGGGCTGAATGAGCAGTTCTTC.

The chain combines TRBV5-4 with TRBJ2-3; D unclear. The CDR3 length is 14 residues. V lost 3 bases and J lost 2, with 10 bases in between. The germline V gene has CDR1 SGHNT and CDR2 YYREEE (reference sequence). The CDR3 nucleotides are TGTGCCAGCAGCTCCGACTTACTCACAGATACGCAGTATTTT. Amino acid sequence: CASSSDLLTDTQYF.

This chain uses TRBV11-2 with TRBJ1-1; TRBD1 matches 7 bases. CDR3 length: 14 amino acids. Germline CDR1 SGHAT, CDR2 FQNNGV. V shed 5 bases, J shed 8 bases, and the junction held 11 bases outside the gene matches. This CDR3 reads CASSIPGQRTEAFF. CDR3 bases: TGTGCCAGCAGCATCCCGGGACAGCGCACAGAAGCTTTCTTT.

The CDR3 here is CASSLATPRQGTDTQYF. The CDR3 DNA is TGTGCCAGCAGTCTTGCAACCCCTCGACAGGGCACAGATACGCAGTATTTT. The chain joins TRBV27 to TRBJ2-3; weak D call: TRBD1 (6 bases). V lost 5 bases to trimming and J lost 1 base, with 19 bases between them. CDR1 is MNHEY and CDR2 is SMNVEV in the germline V gene (reference sequence). This CDR3 spans 17 amino acids.

In this sample, this clonotype turned up a few times. The chain has TRBV5-1 and TRBJ2-7, with unresolved D. Germline values: CDR1 SGHRS, CDR2 YFSETQ. Trimming removed 0 bases at V and 6 bases at J, with 10 bases between. The CDR3 contains 13 residues. The CDR3 spells CASSLDSPGEQYF. The CDR3 DNA sequence: TGCGCCAGCAGCTTGGACAGCCCCGGCGAGCAGTACTTC.

This sequence joins TRBV6-5 and TRBJ2-3, with D uncertain. This CDR3 has 12 amino acids. V lost 4 bases and J 7 bases, leaving 9 bases between the germline ends. Germline V gene data show CDR1 as MNHEY and CDR2 as SVGAGI. The CDR3 DNA follows: TGTGCCAGCAGTTCGAGACTGAATACGCAGTATTTT. Encoded protein: CASSSRLNTQYF.